This T cell receptor (beta chain) was captured in a study of cytomegalovirus exposure and HLA in healthy donors (TCRdb year 2017). Concerning the study at large: According to an earlier analysis of around 600 of the donors, roughly 180 million T cells yielded 117 million unique TCR beta sequences and about 280 Gb of sequence data. An early release covering more than 500 HLA-typed donors comprised about 300 gigabases of sequencing data and some 79 million unique TCR sequences. Among the roughly 380 genotyped donors, around 79% belonged to the genetic ancestry cluster associated with self-reported Caucasian donors. The study aimed to test whether signatures of past pathogen exposure could be identified by cataloging public T cell receptors. The study profiled the T cell repertoires of under 700 subjects by immunosequencing and related them to cytomegalovirus serostatus. In addition to the first cohort of approximately 670 subjects, a separate validation cohort of 120 different subjects was used. To predict cytomegalovirus infection status, the study brought together high-throughput TCR immunosequencing, statistical association of individual TCRs with disease status, and machine learning. To study patterns of TCR occurrence, a later analysis re-analyzed previously published TCR beta repertoires from around 660 donors and added high-resolution HLA genotyping. Rather than drawing on any new phenotypic data, the later analysis identified candidate immune exposures from TCR beta sequences and the way those sequences occurred across donors. In an earlier analysis of more than 550 of the donors, high-throughput TCR beta sequencing was used to judge whether each TCR beta V gene segment behaved as functional or pseudogenic. Alongside the repertoire data, information on donor age, sex, ethnicity and CMV serostatus was compiled. In a later genetic analysis, genome-wide SNP genotypes for about three fifths of the roughly 670 donors were used, and that subset was treated as a discovery cohort. Every discovery cohort repertoire had been produced on one sequencing platform. Both class I and class II loci were covered by HLA typing, at four-digit resolution. Typing coverage differed by locus: A, B, C, DRB1 and DQB1 were typed in about 620-630 donors, DQA1 in 522, DPA1 in approximately 610, and DPB1 in about 450. A few DR-DQ haplotypes were treated as single units for association and clustering because of strong linkage in the cohort. On average, approximately 250,000 unique TCR beta nucleotide sequences were sequenced per donor among 350 to 400 genotyped donors of the cohort, with about 17% of those sequences being non-productive.

The cohort consisted of hundreds of healthy bone marrow donors. All cohort members were sampled while nominally healthy, although unrecorded immune exposures were likely present. The donor tested CMV seronegative and was one of the 352 seronegative cohort members. Every donor gave a peripheral blood sample, and the peripheral blood mononuclear cells from that sample were used for TCR beta sequencing. Genomic DNA extraction from the blood cell samples was performed with the Qiagen DNeasy Blood Extraction Kit. Study-wide findings and limitations: An earlier analysis of 587 of the donors showed that most TCR beta V segments appeared in productive rearrangements either about 90% or about 30% of the time, which broadly matched IMGT annotations. The classifier was reported to diagnose cytomegalovirus status with high specificity and sensitivity in both the original cohort and the validation cohort. Some IMGT-functional V segments, including TRBV6-2 and TRBV6-3, could not be distinguished by the 87-base-pair reads and were therefore excluded. The presence/absence analyses assumed that sequencing depth was roughly uniform across donors, and that assumption may not be true. According to a later analysis, most CMV-associated TCR beta chains appeared to be HLA-restricted, and the HLA associations seemed to be driven largely by CMV exposure. It was suggested by the authors that the approach could potentially be generalized to other disease states and immunological phenotypes. The earlier analysis of 587 of the donors excluded around 17 rarely observed V segments, including chromosome 9 orphons, because counts were too low. According to a later genetic analysis, donors in an Asian-associated ancestry cluster had fewer N-insertions in productive TCRs than the approximately 670-donor mean. An association between a missense DCLRE1C variant and V-gene and J-gene trimming of TCR beta chains was found in a later genetic analysis and replicated in an independent cohort. In this cohort, only TCR beta chains were sequenced, and detectable features were limited by the absence of alpha or paired-chain data. Correlated functional status among segregating V segments might be attributable to linkage disequilibrium, but an unknown experimental factor could not be ruled out. For the cohort, immune exposure information was limited to CMV serostatus. A few of the identified cytomegalovirus-associated TCR beta chains were confirmed in vitro to be specific for cytomegalovirus antigens. In a later analysis, HLA-associated TCR beta chains showed more clonal expansion and lower generation probabilities than non-associated chains that were equally common. A later analysis found that TCR association rates varied across HLA loci, with DRB1 alleles showing the most associated TCRs and HLA-C alleles the fewest. Most TCR sequences were observed very rarely across donors, whereas some public TCRs were present in many individuals. A total of 150 to 200 TCR beta chains were listed by the study as associated with cytomegalovirus. Because some donors lacked HLA typing at each locus, the association tests relied only on the typed subset. A cluster of highly shared sequence variants was judged likely to be a technical artifact of the sequencing pipeline. At a false discovery rate of 0.05, a later analysis linked about 17,000 TCR beta sequences to specific HLA alleles. According to a later analysis, parvovirus B19, influenza, CMV and Epstein-Barr virus appeared linked to several top co-occurrence clusters. Strong co-occurrence of HLA alleles, especially DR and DQ, made assigning TCR associations to individual alleles difficult. A further reported finding was that TCR beta sequences accurately predicted the HLA-A and HLA-B alleles for most subjects in the first cohort.

A remark on this clone: The specificity of this receptor is unknown. Base qualities are not recorded, but no much larger clone differs from it by a single base.

To prepare the library, the immunoSEQ multiplex PCR assay was applied. The multiplex PCR relied on a mix of 60 forward primers for TCR Vbeta segments and 13 reverse primers for TCR Jbeta segments. Amplification of the CDR3 region of rearranged TCR beta genes was performed with a multiplex PCR assay on genomic DNA. On the Illumina HiSeq System, the amplified TCR beta libraries were sequenced as 87-base-pair reads. On the study's bioinformatics: A later analysis tallied tens of millions of unique TCR beta chains across the 640 or so repertoires, and approximately 9.9 million of those chains were shared by two or more donors. Raw reads were error-corrected and collapsed into unique sequences by a nearest-neighbor algorithm in which closely related sequences were merged to remove PCR and sequencing errors. CDR3 sequences were aligned to IMGT reference sequences to assign V, D and J gene segments. For a sequence to be retained, a match of at least six nucleotides was required to both a V gene segment and a J gene segment. Rearrangements were classified as productive when the CDR3 lacked stop codons and remained in frame with V and J, and all other rearrangements were classified as non-productive. CDR3 was defined by IMGT convention, running from the second conserved V-encoded cysteine to the conserved J-encoded phenylalanine. The earlier analysis of 500 to 650 of the donors excluded any sequence lacking an unambiguous match to a single V gene segment. In an earlier analysis of a few hundred of the donors, V segments were called functional above 56.7% productive rearrangements and were called segregating when the between-donor standard deviation exceeded 5%. A statistical classification framework was built for diagnosing cytomegalovirus status from the catalog of TCR beta chain sequences. A later analysis assigned V and J genes by comparing TCR nucleotide sequences with IMGT/GENE-DB human TR gene sequences. A later analysis assigned CDR3 sequences and most-parsimonious VDJ recombination scenarios with the TCRdist pipeline. In a later analysis, every TCR beta chain was defined by the combination of its CDR3 amino acid sequence and its V-gene family, and reads without a unique V-gene family were dropped. In a later analysis, a few hundred highly shared, low-generation-probability nucleotide sequences were removed to address suspected cross-contamination and a sequencing artifact. In a later analysis, a clonal expansion index was calculated for each public chain from normalized within-repertoire ranks of inferred template counts. Generation probabilities in a later analysis came from a VDJ recombination model fitted to out-of-frame rearrangements, and those results were checked against IGoR. In a later analysis, TCR-TCR, TCR-HLA and TCR-CMV co-occurrence was scored with hypergeometric tests, and a repertoire-size bias correction was applied to TCR pairs. A later analysis estimated false discovery rates by permuting HLA or CMV assignments 20 times. A later analysis grouped co-occurring TCRs with DBSCAN, adding TCRdist sequence similarity when clustering within HLA-allele-positive subsets. For co-occurrence clustering, repertoires with fewer than 30,000 or more than 120,000 public chains were excluded, along with about five repertoires with anomalous nucleotide sharing. TCRdb stores this immuneACCESS table with in-frame sequences only. Part of the clones is absent; in the studies checked, under half of the shortfall reflects unresolved V genes, and no reason is known for the rest. From that table come the V and J calls and clone size; the DNA was used to work out D and trimming. The sample table shows about 190,000 clones, and about 89% are seen once. 1% to 1.5% of the sample goes to the ten largest clones.

CDR3 length: 14 amino acids, cysteine to phenylalanine. The CDR3 DNA has 42 bases and is translated from base 1. At the junction V is shortened by 0 bases and J by 3 bases, with 6 bases in between. The germline V gene gives CDR1 as MGHRA and CDR2 as YSYEKL. The chain employs TRBV4-1 and TRBJ2-1; the D gene assignment is ambiguous. Input material: PBMCs. The source of this sequence is a man aged 25 to 40 in good health and CMV-seronegative. In nucleotides, the sequence is TGCGCCAGCAGCCAAGATTCCGTCTACAATGAGCAGTTCTTC. This yields the protein CASSQDSVYNEQFF.